The clone carrying this T cell receptor (beta chain) was seen once. Original methodology: By means of reference gene primer amplification, nucleated cell counts were estimated. Only in-frame clones appear in the TCRdb table, and some are missing; sequencing was by immunoSEQ multiplex PCR. V and J calls and clone size are as listed in that table; D and trimming were resolved from the DNA. There are approximately 260,000 clones in the sample; about 85% occur only once, and about 6% lies in the top ten. Deletions cut 4 bases from V and 7 bases from J, with 10 bases between. Germline-derived CDR1 and CDR2 are SQVTM and ANQGSEA. The CDR3 sequence is 11 residues long. This sample is drawn from a study of blood T cell repertoires in COVID-19.

This clonotype originated in a woman under 40 with acute COVID-19. What was sequenced was PBMCs or T cells enriched from blood (not recorded which). This chain joins TRBV29-1 and TRBJ1-2; a weak D match, TRBD1 (5 bases). CDR3 sequence reads: CSVGTLGGYTF. As DNA, the CDR3 is TGCAGCGTTGGGACACTGGGTGGCTACACCTTC.